The 15 T cell receptor beta chains below come from one sample, sequenced in a study of beta chain features in type 1 diabetes. Expressed TCRB transcripts were sequenced after all isolated RNA was converted to cDNA. Some clones are missing from TCRdb's copy, which holds only in-frame ones; the method was immunoSEQ multiplex PCR. The top ten hold 0.019% of the sample, which has over 350,000 clones, approximately 15% seen once. The source material was naive CD4+ T cells from blood. The receptors shown here come from a young woman in good health.

The chain recombines TRBV28 with TRBJ2-6; D possibly corresponds to TRBD2 (6 bases). Trimming cost V 7 bases and J 0 bases, with 10 bases left between them. The CDR3 loop spans 15 amino acids. Germline V gene data show CDR1 as MDHEN and CDR2 as SYDVKM. The CDR3: CASISGSSGANVLTF. CDR3 bases: TGTGCCAGCATATCCGGGAGCTCTGGGGCCAACGTCCTGACTTTC.

This clone has more than one count but fewer than ten. This chain uses TRBV7-9 with TRBJ1-2, with D unclear. Germline V gives CDR1 SEHNR, CDR2 FQNEAQ (reference sequence). The CDR3 spans 14 residues. V lost 1 base and J 4 bases, leaving 10 bases between the germline ends. CDR3 sequence (DNA): TGTGCCAGCAGCTTAGGCACCGCTAGCTATGGCTACACCTTC. It yields the protein CASSLGTASYGYTF.

In this sample, this clone turned up a few times. The chain has TRBV9 and TRBJ2-7, with D possibly TRBD2 on 5 matching bases. The CDR3 has 15 amino acids. Between the trimmed V and J ends, which lost 4 bases and 3 bases, there was a span of 17 bases. Per germline, CDR1 SGDLS and CDR2 YYNGEE. The CDR3 DNA reads TGTGCCAGCAGCCCAGGAGGCGACGGGATCTACGAGCAGTACTTC. Translated: CASSPGGDGIYEQYF.

This chain joins TRBV5-1 and TRBJ2-7; 11 bases are shared with TRBD2. Germline CDR1 is SGHRS and CDR2 is YFSETQ. The CDR3 contains 14 residues. The V and J ends lost 3 bases and 6 bases, in that order; junction bases with no gene match: 5. CDR3 residues: CASSSIGLAGEQYF. The CDR3 region has the DNA TGCGCCAGCAGCTCCATCGGACTAGCGGGCGAGCAGTACTTC.

This chain links TRBV9 with TRBJ1-1; D gene ambiguous. Trimming pared 1 base from V and 0 bases from J, leaving 13 bases between. Germline V CDR1 and CDR2: SGDLS, YYNGEE. The CDR3 has 16 residues. The CDR3 DNA reads as TGTGCCAGCAGCGTACTTCCAGAGCGGTTGAACACTGAAGCTTTCTTT. It yields the protein CASSVLPERLNTEAFF.

In its sample, this clone was seen a few times. The rearrangement joins TRBV30 to TRBJ2-2; TRBD1 matches 7 bases. Germline lookup yields CDR1 GTSNPN and CDR2 SVGIG (reference sequence). The CDR3 covers 13 residues. The ends lost 8 bases at V and 3 bases at J; junction bases unmatched: 6. Here the CDR3 reads CASRDSHTGELFF. CDR3 DNA: TGTGCCAGCCGGGACAGCCACACCGGGGAGCTGTTTTTT. Complete variable domain (other parts from reference TRBV30 and TRBJ2-2): SQTIHQWPATLVQPVGSPLSLECTVEGTSNPNLYWYRQAAGRGLQLLFYSVGIGQISSEVPQNLSASRPQDRQFILSSKKLLLSDSGFYLCASRDSHTGELFFGEGSRLTVL.

This rearrangement joins TRBV18 to TRBJ1-5, with 7 bases aligning to TRBD1. This CDR3 is 16 amino acids long. Per the germline V gene, CDR1 is KGHSH and CDR2 is LQKENI. Unmatched junction bases numbered 6, after V lost 2 bases and J lost 2 bases. CDR3 nucleotide sequence: TGTGCCAGCTCACCAAGACAGGGCGTTGGCAATCAGCCCCAGCATTTT. Translating gives CASSPRQGVGNQPQHF.

The chain is built from TRBV4-1 and TRBJ2-3; 12 positions match TRBD2. Germline values: CDR1 MGHRA, CDR2 YSYEKL. This CDR3 region has 16 residues. The V segment lost 5 bases and the J segment 2 bases; nucleotides outside the gene matches: 5. CDR3 region: CASSYGLAGITDTQYF. DNA for the CDR3: TGCGCCAGCAGCTACGGACTAGCGGGAATCACAGATACGCAGTATTTT.

This clone was counted only a few times. The chain combines TRBV9 with TRBJ2-1; 9 bases are shared with TRBD2. The CDR3 length is 15 residues. The V segment lost 0 bases and the J segment 8 bases; nucleotides outside the gene matches: 6. CDR1 and CDR2 (germline): SGDLS, YYNGEE. The CDR3 region has the DNA TGTGCCAGCAGCGTAGGTATGCTAGCGGGACATGAGCAGTTCTTC. This translates into CASSVGMLAGHEQFF.

V usage is TRBV27 and J usage is TRBJ2-4; D gene ambiguous. Deletions cut 4 bases from V and 0 bases from J, with 13 bases between. From germline, CDR1 is MNHEY and CDR2 SMNVEV (reference sequence). The CDR3 consists of 16 residues. CDR3 DNA: TGTGCCAGCAGTTCTCCTACACTAATAGCCAAAAACATTCAGTACTTC. This sequence encodes CASSSPTLIAKNIQYF.

This rearrangement joins TRBV2 to TRBJ2-2; 12 bases match TRBD2. The CDR3 runs 15 residues. Germline V gene sequence: CDR1 SNHLY, CDR2 FYNNEI. Germline trimming cut 7 bases from V and 6 bases from J; bases unmatched to any gene: 6. The chain's CDR3 is CASTGTSGLAGELFF. DNA for the CDR3: TGTGCCAGCACTGGGACTAGCGGGTTGGCCGGGGAGCTGTTTTTT.

The chain has TRBV28 and TRBJ2-2, with TRBD2 matching 9 bases. With 7 bases clipped from V and 4 bases from J, the junction kept 10 bases outside the gene matches. CDR1 MDHEN and CDR2 SYDVKM come from the germline V gene. The CDR3 runs 16 residues. The CDR3 nucleotides are TGTGCCAGCACTCCTGGGACTAGCTTTGGCACCGGGGAGCTGTTTTTT. Translating it yields CASTPGTSFGTGELFF.

In its sample, this clone was seen a few times. The V gene is TRBV11-2, the J gene TRBJ2-6; 8 bases fit TRBD1. This CDR3 is 17 amino acids long. The V gene end was trimmed by 1 base and the J gene end by 0 bases; junction bases not matched to a gene: 2. The germline CDR1 and CDR2 sequences are SGHAT and FQNNGV. CDR3 region: CASSLGDRSSGANVLTF. CDR3 in DNA: TGTGCCAGCAGCTTAGGGGACAGGAGCTCTGGGGCCAACGTCCTGACTTTC.

This clone was seen more than once but under ten times. The chain has TRBV5-1 and TRBJ2-1, with D perhaps TRBD2 (5 bases). CDR1 and CDR2 (germline): SGHRS, YFSETQ. V lost 0 bases and J lost 10, with 11 bases in between. The CDR3 totals 13 residues. The CDR3 sequence is CASSLGGTGEQFF. CDR3 coding DNA: TGCGCCAGCAGCTTGGGGGGAACGGGGGAGCAGTTCTTC.

This rearrangement joins TRBV30 to TRBJ1-5; TRBD1 is a possible D gene (5 bases). CDR1 GTSNPN and CDR2 SVGIG come from the germline V gene (reference sequence). V lost 1 base to trimming and J lost 5 bases, with 12 bases between them. CDR3 length: 14 residues. The chain's CDR3 is CAWSGLQEYQPQHF. Written as DNA, the CDR3 is TGTGCCTGGAGTGGCTTACAGGAGTATCAGCCCCAGCATTTT.